The sequence of this T cell receptor beta chain was determined in a study of T cells in Graves' hyperthyroidism and ophthalmopathy. This clonotype was counted between two and nine times. V shed 1 base and J shed 10 bases, with 23 bases lying between them. This CDR3 spans 17 amino acids. Looked up from germline, CDR1 is SGHAT and CDR2 is FQNNGV. TCR beta CDR3 regions were amplified from RNA transcripts. Primed by the HTBI set, a first-round RT-PCR was run on the TCR CDR3. TCRdb called the multiplex PCR reads again in MiXCR, with one record for every CDR3 protein. The data hold approximately 400,000 distinct CDR3 sequences, with roughly 25% observed a single time.

The receptor was derived from a man between 50 and 59 years old with Graves' hyperthyroidism. Sequencing was done on a sample of blood. The J gene is TRBJ2-4, the V gene TRBV11-2; possibly TRBD1 for D (6 bases). The CDR3 reads CASSLGALDRWAPIQYF. CDR3 coding DNA: TGTGCCAGCAGCTTAGGAGCCCTCGACAGGTGGGCTCCAATTCAGTACTTC.